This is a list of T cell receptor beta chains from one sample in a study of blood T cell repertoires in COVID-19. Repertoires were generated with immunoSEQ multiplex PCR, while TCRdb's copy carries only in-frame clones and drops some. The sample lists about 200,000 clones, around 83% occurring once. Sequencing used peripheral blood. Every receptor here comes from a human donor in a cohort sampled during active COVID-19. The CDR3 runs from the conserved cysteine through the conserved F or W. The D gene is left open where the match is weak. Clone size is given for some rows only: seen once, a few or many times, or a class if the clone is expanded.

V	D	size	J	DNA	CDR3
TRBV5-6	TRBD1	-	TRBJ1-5	TGTGCCAGCAGCCTAGGACAGGGTTCGGGTCAGCCCCAGCATTTT	CASSLGQGSGQPQHF
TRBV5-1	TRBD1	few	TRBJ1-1	TGCGCCAGCAGTCAGGGGGACAGCGGAGAAGCTTTCTTT	CASSQGDSGEAFF
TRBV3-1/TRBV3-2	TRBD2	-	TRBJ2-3	TGTGCCAGCAGCCAAGGTTTTAGCGGGGCGGGTACGCAGTATTTT	CASSQGFSGAGTQYF
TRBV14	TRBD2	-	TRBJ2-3	TGTGCCAGCAGCCAACGACGCGGGGGGGGCACAGATACGCAGTATTTT	CASSQRRGGGTDTQYF
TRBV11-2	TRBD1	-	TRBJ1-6	TGTGCCAGCAGCTTAAGGGGACAGGGGGCAGGATCACCCCTCCACTTT	CASSLRGQGAGSPLHF
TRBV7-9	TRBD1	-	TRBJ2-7	TGTGCCAGCAGCCCAGGACCAGGGGGCTCCTACGAGCAGTACTTC	CASSPGPGGSYEQYF
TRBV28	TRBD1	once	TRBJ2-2	TGTGCCAGCAGCCCAGGGACAGCGACCGGGGAGCTGTTTTTT	CASSPGTATGELFF
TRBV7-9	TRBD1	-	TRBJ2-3	TGTGCCAGCACCAATCTAGTGAGGACAGGTAGCACAGATACGCAGTATTTT	CASTNLVRTGSTDTQYF
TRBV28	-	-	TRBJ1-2	TGTGCCAGCAGTGTAGGGGGTTTTGGCTACACCTTC	CASSVGGFGYTF
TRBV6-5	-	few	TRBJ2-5	TGTGCCAGCAGTTACGGCACAGGGAACCAAGAGACCCAGTACTTC	CASSYGTGNQETQYF
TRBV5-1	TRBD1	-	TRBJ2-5	TGCGCCAGCAGCTTGGAGGGGGCAGCCCAGTACTTC	CASSLEGAAQYF
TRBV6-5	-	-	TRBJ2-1	TGTGCCAATACATCAACCCCCGATCCATACAATGAGCAGTTCTTC	CANTSTPDPYNEQFF
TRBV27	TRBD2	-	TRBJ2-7	TGTGCCAGCAGTTTCTCCCAACTAGCGGCAAGCTCCTACGAGCAGTACTTC	CASSFSQLAASSYEQYF
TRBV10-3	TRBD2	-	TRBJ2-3	TGTGCCATCGGGAGGGGCGGCCAAACGTCGGCAGATACGCAGTATTTT	CAIGRGGQTSADTQYF
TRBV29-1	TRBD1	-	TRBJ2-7	TGCAGCGCCACGGACAGGGACCCCTACGAGCAGTACTTC	CSATDRDPYEQYF
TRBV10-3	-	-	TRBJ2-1	TGTGCCATCAGTGGCTGGGCGAAGGACTTGGTCCGCAATGAGCAGTTCTTC	CAISGWAKDLVRNEQFF
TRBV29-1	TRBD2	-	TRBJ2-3	TGCAGCGCCATTCTAGCGGGAGCCCCCACAGATACGCAGTATTTT	CSAILAGAPTDTQYF
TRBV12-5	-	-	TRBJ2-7	TGTGCTAGTGGTTCCTCCGGAGCAGTTAAGTCCTACGAGCAGTACTTC	CASGSSGAVKSYEQYF
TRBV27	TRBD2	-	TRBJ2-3	TGTGCCAGCAGTAGGCTAGCGGAGATAAGCACAGATACGCAGTATTTT	CASSRLAEISTDTQYF
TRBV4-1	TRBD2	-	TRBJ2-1	TGCGCCAGCAGCCTCCGGACTAGCGGTTACAATGAGCAGTTCTTC	CASSLRTSGYNEQFF
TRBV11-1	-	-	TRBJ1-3	TGTGCCAGCAGCTCATCCCGGGACTCCTCTGGAAACACCATATATTTT	CASSSSRDSSGNTIYF
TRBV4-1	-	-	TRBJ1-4	TGCGCCAGCAGCCGCGACCAATCAGGTCCCAATGAAAAACTGTTTTTT	CASSRDQSGPNEKLFF
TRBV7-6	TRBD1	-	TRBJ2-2	TGTGCCAGCAATCCAAATGCAGGGGGCCTAACCGGGGAGCTGTTTTTT	CASNPNAGGLTGELFF
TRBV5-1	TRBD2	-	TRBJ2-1	TGCGCCAGCTTTTCGGGAGGAAACAATGAGCAGTTCTTC	CASFSGGNNEQFF
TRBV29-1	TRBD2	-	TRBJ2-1	TGCAGCGCTACTAGCGGGAGACCTGAGCAGTTCTTC	CSATSGRPEQFF
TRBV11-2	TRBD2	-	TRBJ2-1	TGTGCCAGCAGCTTAGCGGGAGGCCCGAACACGAAGCAGTTCTTC	CASSLAGGPNTKQFF
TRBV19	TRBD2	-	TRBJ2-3	TGTGCCACCAGAGGTGGACTAGCGGGACTAGACACAGATACGCAGTATTTT	CATRGGLAGLDTDTQYF
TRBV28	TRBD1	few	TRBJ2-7	TGTGCCAGCAGTCCATGGACAGGGGGCATCTACGAGCAGTACTTC	CASSPWTGGIYEQYF
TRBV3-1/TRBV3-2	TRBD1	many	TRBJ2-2	TGTGCCAGCAGCCATATGACAGGGGGCAAGCGGGAGCTGTTTTTT	CASSHMTGGKRELFF
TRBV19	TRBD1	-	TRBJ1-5	TGTGCCAGTATCCCCTTAGGTCAGGGGGATGATCAGCCCCAGCATTTT	CASIPLGQGDDQPQHF
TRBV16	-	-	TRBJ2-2	TGTGCCAGCAGCCAACACTATAACACCGGGGAGCTGTTTTTT	CASSQHYNTGELFF
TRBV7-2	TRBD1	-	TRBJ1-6	TGTGCCAGCAGCTTATTGGGACAGGTGAATTCACCCCTCCACTTT	CASSLLGQVNSPLHF
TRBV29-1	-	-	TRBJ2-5	TGCAGCGTACAGGGCCTTGGAAGGGAGACCCAGTACTTC	CSVQGLGRETQYF
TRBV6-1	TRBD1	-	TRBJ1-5	TGTGCCAGCAGTGATCGTAGTAAGGGACAGCCATATAGCAATCAGCCCCAGCATTTT	CASSDRSKGQPYSNQPQHF
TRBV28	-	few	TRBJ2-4	TGTGCCAGCAGTCGGGAGATCATTCAGTACTTC	CASSREIIQYF
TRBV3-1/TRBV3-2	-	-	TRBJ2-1	TGTGCCAGCAGCCCCCAGACAGGAATCTACAATGAGCAGTTCTTC	CASSPQTGIYNEQFF
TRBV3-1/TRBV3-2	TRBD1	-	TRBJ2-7	TGTGCCAGCAGCCATTACCAGGGGGACTACGAGCAGTACTTC	CASSHYQGDYEQYF
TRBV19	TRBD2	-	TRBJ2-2	TGTGCCAGTGGAACCCCGGGACTAGCGGGAGGGCCTTTCGGACCCAAGGTTCCCGGGGAGCTGTTTTTT	CASGTPGLAGGPFGPKVPGELFF
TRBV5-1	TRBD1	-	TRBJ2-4	TGCGCCAGCAGCGGTACAGGGACAGCCATTCAAAACATTCAGTACTTC	CASSGTGTAIQNIQYF
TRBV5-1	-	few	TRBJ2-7	TGCGCCAGCAGCTTGGTGGCAGGGCTGGGCGAGCAGTACTTC	CASSLVAGLGEQYF
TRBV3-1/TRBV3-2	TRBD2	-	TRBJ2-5	TGTGCCAGCAGCCAAGAGTTGGAGACTAGCGGCCCCCCCCAAGAGACCCAGTACTTC	CASSQELETSGPPQETQYF
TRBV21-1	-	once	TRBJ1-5	TGTGCCAGCAGCTCTTTAGTTAAGGGAGGGCCCCAGCATTTT	CASSSLVKGGPQHF
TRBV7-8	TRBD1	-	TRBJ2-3	TGTGCCAGCAGCTTAGATGGGACAGTCACAGATACGCAGTATTTT	CASSLDGTVTDTQYF
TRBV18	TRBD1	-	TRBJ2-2	TGTGCCAGCTCATCCATGACAGGGGGTGACACCGGGGAGCTGTTTTTT	CASSSMTGGDTGELFF
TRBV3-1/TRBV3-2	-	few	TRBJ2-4	TGTGCCAGCAGCCAAAGACGGGTTAATTTGGGCATTCAGTACTTC	CASSQRRVNLGIQYF
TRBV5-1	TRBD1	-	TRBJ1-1	TGCGCCAGCAGGACCGGACAGGGGGGATGGATCGGCACTGAAGCTTTCTTT	CASRTGQGGWIGTEAFF
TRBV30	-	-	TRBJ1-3	TGTGCCTGGAGTGTGGCCTCTGGAAACACCATATATTTT	CAWSVASGNTIYF
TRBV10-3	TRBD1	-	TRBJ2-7	TGTGCCGCTGGACAGGGTCCCACCTACGAGCAGTACTTC	CAAGQGPTYEQYF
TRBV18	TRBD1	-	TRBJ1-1	TGTGCCAGCCGGACAGGAATGAACACTGAAGCTTTCTTT	CASRTGMNTEAFF
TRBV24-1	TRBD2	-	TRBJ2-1	TGTGCCACCAGTGCCGCTAGCGGCTCCTACAATGAGCAGTTCTTC	CATSAASGSYNEQFF